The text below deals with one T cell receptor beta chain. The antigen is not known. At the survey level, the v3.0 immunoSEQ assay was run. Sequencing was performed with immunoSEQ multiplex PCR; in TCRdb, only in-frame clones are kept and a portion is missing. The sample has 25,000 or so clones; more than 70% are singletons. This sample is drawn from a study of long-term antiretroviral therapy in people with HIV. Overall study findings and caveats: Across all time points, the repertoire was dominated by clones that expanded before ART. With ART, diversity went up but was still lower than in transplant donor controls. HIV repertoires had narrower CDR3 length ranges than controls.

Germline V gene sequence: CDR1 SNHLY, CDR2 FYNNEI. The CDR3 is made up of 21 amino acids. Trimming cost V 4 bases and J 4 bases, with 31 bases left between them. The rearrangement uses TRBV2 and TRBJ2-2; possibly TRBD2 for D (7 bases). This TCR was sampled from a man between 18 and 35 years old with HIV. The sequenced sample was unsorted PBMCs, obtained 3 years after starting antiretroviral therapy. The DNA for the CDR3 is TGTGCCAGCAGTGGGCCGGGGGCCGGACTAGGTTTGTCCGCCCGCACCGGGGAGCTGTTTTTT. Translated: CASSGPGAGLGLSARTGELFF.